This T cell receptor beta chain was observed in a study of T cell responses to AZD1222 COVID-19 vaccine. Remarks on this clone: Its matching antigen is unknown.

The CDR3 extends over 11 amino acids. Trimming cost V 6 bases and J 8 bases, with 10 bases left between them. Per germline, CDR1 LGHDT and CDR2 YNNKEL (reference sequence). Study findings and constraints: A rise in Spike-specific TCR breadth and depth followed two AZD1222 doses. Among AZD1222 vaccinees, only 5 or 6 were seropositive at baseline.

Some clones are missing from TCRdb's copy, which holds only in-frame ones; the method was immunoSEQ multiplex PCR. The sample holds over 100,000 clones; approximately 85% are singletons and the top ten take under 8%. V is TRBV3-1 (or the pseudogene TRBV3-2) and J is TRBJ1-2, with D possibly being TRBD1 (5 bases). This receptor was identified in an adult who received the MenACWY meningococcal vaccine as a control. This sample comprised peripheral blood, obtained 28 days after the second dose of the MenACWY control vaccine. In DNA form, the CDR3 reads TGTGCCAGCAGAAGGGGTGTAGGCTACACCTTC. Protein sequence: CASRRGVGYTF.